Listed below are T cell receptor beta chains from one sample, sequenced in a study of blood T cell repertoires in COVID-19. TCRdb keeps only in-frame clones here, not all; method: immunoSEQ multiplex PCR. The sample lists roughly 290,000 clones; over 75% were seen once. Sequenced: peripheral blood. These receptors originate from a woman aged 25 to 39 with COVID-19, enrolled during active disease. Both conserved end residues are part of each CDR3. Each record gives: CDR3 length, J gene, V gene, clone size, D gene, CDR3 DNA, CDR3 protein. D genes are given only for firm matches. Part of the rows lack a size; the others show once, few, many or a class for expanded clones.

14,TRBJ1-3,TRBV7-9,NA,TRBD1,TGTGCCAGCAGCTTAGGGACAGGTGGAAACACCATATATTTT,CASSLGTGGNTIYF
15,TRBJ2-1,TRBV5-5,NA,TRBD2,TGTGCCAGCAGCTTCCTAGCGGGAGGGACCAATGAGCAGTTCTTC,CASSFLAGGTNEQFF
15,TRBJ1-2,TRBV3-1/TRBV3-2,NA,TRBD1,TGTGCCAGCAGCGACCCGGACAGGCGATACTATGGCTACACCTTC,CASSDPDRRYYGYTF
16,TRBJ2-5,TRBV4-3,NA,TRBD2,TGCGCCAGCAGCCAAGATCAAGGGACTAGCGGGGAGACCCAGTACTTC,CASSQDQGTSGETQYF
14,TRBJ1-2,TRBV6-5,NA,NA,TGTGCCAGCAGCCGCGCGCCCGCAGGCCATGGCTACACCTTC,CASSRAPAGHGYTF
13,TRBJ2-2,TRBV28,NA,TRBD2,TGTGCCAGCGGAACTAGCGAGACCGGGGAGCTGTTTTTT,CASGTSETGELFF
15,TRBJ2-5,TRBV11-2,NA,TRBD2,TGTGCCAGCAGCTTAGAGCCTAGCGGTCCGGGGACCCAGTACTTC,CASSLEPSGPGTQYF
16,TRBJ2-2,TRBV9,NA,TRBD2,TGTGCCAGCAGCCAGACTAGCAGACCGAACACCGGGGAGCTGTTTTTT,CASSQTSRPNTGELFF
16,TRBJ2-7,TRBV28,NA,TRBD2,TGTGCCAGCAGGCGACTACTAGCGGGAGGGCCGGGGGAGCAGTACTTC,CASRRLLAGGPGEQYF
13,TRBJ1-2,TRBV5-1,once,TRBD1,TGCGCCAGCAGCGAGACAGGGGTTACTGACTACACCTTC,CASSETGVTDYTF
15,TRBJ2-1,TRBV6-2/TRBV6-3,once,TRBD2,TGTGCCAGCAGCCCCACTAGCGGGATCCGCAATGAGCAGTTCTTC,CASSPTSGIRNEQFF
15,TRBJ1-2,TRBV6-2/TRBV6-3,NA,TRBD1,TGTGCCAGCAGTTTCTATTTCGGGACAGGGGTTGGCTACACCTTC,CASSFYFGTGVGYTF
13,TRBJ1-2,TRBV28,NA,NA,TGTGCCAGCAGTTTAAGTGGGAGGGAAGGCTACACCTTC,CASSLSGREGYTF
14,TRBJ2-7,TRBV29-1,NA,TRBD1,TGCAGCGTTGAAGGGGACAGGGGGCTTGAGGAGCAGTACTTC,CSVEGDRGLEEQYF
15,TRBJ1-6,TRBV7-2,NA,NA,TGTGCCAGCAGCGAGAAACGGTGGCAGGGGTCACCCCTCCACTTT,CASSEKRWQGSPLHF
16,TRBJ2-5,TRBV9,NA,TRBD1,TGTGCCAGCAGCGTAGACGGGACAGGGTTTGGAGAGACCCAGTACTTC,CASSVDGTGFGETQYF
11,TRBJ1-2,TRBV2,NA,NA,TGTGCCAGCAGTGAGGACTACAGCTACACCTTC,CASSEDYSYTF
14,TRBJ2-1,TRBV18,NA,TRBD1,TGTGCCAGCTCCACGGGACAGGGTAACAATGAGCAGTTCTTC,CASSTGQGNNEQFF
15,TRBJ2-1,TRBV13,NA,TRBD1,TGTGCCAGCAGCCCCACGGTGACAGGGGTTCATGAGCAGTTCTTC,CASSPTVTGVHEQFF
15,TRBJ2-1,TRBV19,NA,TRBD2,TGTGCCAGTGGCCCCAGACAGATTAGCGGGAATGAGCAGTTCTTC,CASGPRQISGNEQFF
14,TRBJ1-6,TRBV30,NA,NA,TGTGCCTGCCCACGGACTCCTTATAATTCACCCCTCCACTTT,CACPRTPYNSPLHF
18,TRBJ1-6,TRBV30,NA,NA,TGTGCCTGGACCCTGACGAGGGGAGGGAGCTCCTATAATTCACCCCTCCACTTT,CAWTLTRGGSSYNSPLHF
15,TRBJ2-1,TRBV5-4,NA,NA,TGTGCCAGCAGCTTGCCTACCGGGGTTTACAATGAGCAGTTCTTC,CASSLPTGVYNEQFF
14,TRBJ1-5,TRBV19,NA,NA,TGTGCCAGTAGTATATCGGGAAGCAATCAGCCCCAGCATTTT,CASSISGSNQPQHF
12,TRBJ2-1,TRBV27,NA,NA,TGTGCCAGCAGTGATAGATACAATGAGCAGTTCTTC,CASSDRYNEQFF
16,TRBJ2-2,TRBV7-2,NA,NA,TGTGCCAGCAGCTTACTGCGGCGTCCGGGCACCGGGGAGCTGTTTTTT,CASSLLRRPGTGELFF
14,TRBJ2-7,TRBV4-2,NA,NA,TGTGCCAGCAGCCAAGCGGTGAGGTCCTACGAGCAGTACTTC,CASSQAVRSYEQYF
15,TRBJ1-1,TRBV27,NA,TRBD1,TGTGCCAGCAGAAAGACAGGGGGCGTTAACACTGAAGCTTTCTTT,CASRKTGGVNTEAFF
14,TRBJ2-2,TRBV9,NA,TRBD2,TGTGCCAGCAGCGCTCAACTAGCGACCGGGGAGCTGTTTTTT,CASSAQLATGELFF
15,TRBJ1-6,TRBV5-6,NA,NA,TGTGCCAGCAGCTTCCTGAGCTCCTATAATTCACCCCTCCACTTT,CASSFLSSYNSPLHF
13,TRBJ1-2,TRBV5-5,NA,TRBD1,TGTGCCAGCAGCCCGGGACAGAGCTATGGCTACACCTTC,CASSPGQSYGYTF
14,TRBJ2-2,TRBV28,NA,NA,TGTGCCAGCAGTTTCGGCGGCTACACCGGGGAGCTGTTTTTT,CASSFGGYTGELFF
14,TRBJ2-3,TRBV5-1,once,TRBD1,TGCGCCAGCAGCGAAACCACAGGGGCAGATACGCAGTATTTT,CASSETTGADTQYF
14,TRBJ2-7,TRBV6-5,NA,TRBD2,TGTGCCAGCAGTCCCGGGACTAGCGCCCACGAGCAGTACTTC,CASSPGTSAHEQYF
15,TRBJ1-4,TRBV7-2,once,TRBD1,TGTGCCAGCAGCTTACGGACAGGGGCGGGCGAAAAACTGTTTTTT,CASSLRTGAGEKLFF
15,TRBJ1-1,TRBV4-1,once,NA,TGCGCCAGCAGCCAAGACCCGGGAGGGACCACTGAAGCTTTCTTT,CASSQDPGGTTEAFF
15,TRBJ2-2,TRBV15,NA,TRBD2,TGTGCCACCAGCAGGGGTCTAGCGGGAACCGGGGAGCTGTTTTTT,CATSRGLAGTGELFF
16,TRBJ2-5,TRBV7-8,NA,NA,TGTGCCAGCAGCTTAGCATTCGCGGGAAACCAAGAGACCCAGTACTTC,CASSLAFAGNQETQYF
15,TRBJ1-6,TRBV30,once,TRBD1,TGTGCCTGGAGTGTACAGGGGCTCTATAATTCACCCCTCCACTTT,CAWSVQGLYNSPLHF
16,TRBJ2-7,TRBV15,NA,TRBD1,TGTGCCACCAGCAGAGATTGGTACAGGGGGGACTACGAGCAGTACTTC,CATSRDWYRGDYEQYF
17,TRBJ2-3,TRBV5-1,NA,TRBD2,TGCGCCAGCAGCTTGAGTGGGACTAGCGACCGCACAGATACGCAGTATTTT,CASSLSGTSDRTDTQYF
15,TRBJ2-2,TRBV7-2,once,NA,TGTGCCAGCAGCTTAGGAATCTGGGGCCCCGGGGAGCTGTTTTTT,CASSLGIWGPGELFF
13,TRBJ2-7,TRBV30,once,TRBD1,TGTGCCTGGAGTCCGGGACAGGACTACGAGCAGTACTTC,CAWSPGQDYEQYF
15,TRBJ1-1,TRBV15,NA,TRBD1,TGTGCCACCAGCAGAGGGACAGGGGGAAACACTGAAGCTTTCTTT,CATSRGTGGNTEAFF
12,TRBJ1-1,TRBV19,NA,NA,TGTGCCAGTAATACAGGGTCCACTGAAGCTTTCTTT,CASNTGSTEAFF
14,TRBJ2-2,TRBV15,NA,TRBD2,TGTGCCACCAGCAGCAAGCGGGAGCCCGGGGAGCTGTTTTTT,CATSSKREPGELFF
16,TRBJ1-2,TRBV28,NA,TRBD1,TGTGCCAGCAGCTTGGGGGACAGAGACGTTAACTATGGCTACACCTTC,CASSLGDRDVNYGYTF
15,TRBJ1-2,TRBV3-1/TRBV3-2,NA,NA,TGTGCCAGCAGCCAAGCCTCGGGAGCCCACTATGGCTACACCTTC,CASSQASGAHYGYTF